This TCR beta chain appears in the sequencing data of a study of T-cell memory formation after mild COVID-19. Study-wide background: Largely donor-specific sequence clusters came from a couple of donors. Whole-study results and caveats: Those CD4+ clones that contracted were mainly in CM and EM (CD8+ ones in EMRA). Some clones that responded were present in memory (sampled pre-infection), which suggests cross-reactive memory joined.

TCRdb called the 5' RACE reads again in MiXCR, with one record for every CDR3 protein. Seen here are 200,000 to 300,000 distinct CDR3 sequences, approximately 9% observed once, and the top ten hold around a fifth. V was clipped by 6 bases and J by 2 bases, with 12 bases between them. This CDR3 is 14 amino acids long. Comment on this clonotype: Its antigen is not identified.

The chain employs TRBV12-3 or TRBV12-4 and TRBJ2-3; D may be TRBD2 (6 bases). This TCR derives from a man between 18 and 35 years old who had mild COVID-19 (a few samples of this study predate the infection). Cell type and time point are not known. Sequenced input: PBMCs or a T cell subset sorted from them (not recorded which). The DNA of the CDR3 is TGTGCCAGCAGGGGGAGGCTCGTCACAGATACGCAGTATTTT. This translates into CASRGRLVTDTQYF.